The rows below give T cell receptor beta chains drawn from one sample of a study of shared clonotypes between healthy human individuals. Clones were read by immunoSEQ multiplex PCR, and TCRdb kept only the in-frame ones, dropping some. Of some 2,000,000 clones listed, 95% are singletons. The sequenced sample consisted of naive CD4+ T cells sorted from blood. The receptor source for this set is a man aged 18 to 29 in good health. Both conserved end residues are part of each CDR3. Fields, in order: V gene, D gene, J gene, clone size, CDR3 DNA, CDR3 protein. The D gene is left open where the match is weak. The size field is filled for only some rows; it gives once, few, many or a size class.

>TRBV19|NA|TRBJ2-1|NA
TGTGCCAGTAAAGGGGGTTTGGACTCCTACAATGAGCAGTTCTTC
CASKGGLDSYNEQFF
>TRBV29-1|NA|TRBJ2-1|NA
TGCAGCGTTGAAGAGGAGGTAGTGCAGTTCTTC
CSVEEEVVQFF
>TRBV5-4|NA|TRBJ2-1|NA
TGTGCCAGCAGCTTAACGAGCTCCTACAATGAGCAGTTCTTC
CASSLTSSYNEQFF
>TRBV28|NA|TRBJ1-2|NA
TGTGCCAGCAGTTCGACAAATTATGGCTACACCTTC
CASSSTNYGYTF
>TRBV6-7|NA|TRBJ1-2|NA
TGTGCCAGCAGTTACTCTCAACTTGGTCTCCCTGGCTATGGCTACACCTTC
CASSYSQLGLPGYGYTF
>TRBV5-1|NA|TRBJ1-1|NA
TGCGCCAGCAGCCGGGGAGGCGGCACTGAAGCTTTCTTT
CASSRGGGTEAFF
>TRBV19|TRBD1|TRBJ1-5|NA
TGTGCCAGTAGCCCGTCGGACAGGGCGCAACAGCCCCAGCATTTT
CASSPSDRAQQPQHF
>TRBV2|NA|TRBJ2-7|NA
TGTGCCAGCAGTGACTCTCTAGCGGAGCAGTACTTC
CASSDSLAEQYF
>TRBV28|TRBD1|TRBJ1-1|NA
TGTGCCAGCAGCTCCAGGGGGCGTAACACTGAAGCTTTCTTT
CASSSRGRNTEAFF
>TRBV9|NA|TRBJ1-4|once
TGTGCCAGCAGCGTAGATCACAAAGCAACTAATGAAAAACTGTTTTTT
CASSVDHKATNEKLFF
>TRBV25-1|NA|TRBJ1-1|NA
TGTGCCAGCAGTGATACAGGCCTCTCGGGGAACACTGAAGCTTTCTTT
CASSDTGLSGNTEAFF
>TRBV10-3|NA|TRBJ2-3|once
TGTGCCATCAGTGATACGGGCTCTCAAACGAAAGATACGCAGTATTTT
CAISDTGSQTKDTQYF
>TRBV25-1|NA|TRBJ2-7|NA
TGTGCCAGCAGTGGGTCAGGGAACGAGCAGTACTTC
CASSGSGNEQYF
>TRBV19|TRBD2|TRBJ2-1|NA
TGTGCCAGTAGTGAGACTAGCGGGATAAGGGAGTTCTTC
CASSETSGIREFF
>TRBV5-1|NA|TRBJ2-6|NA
TGCGCCAGCAGCTTGGCCGGCCAGGGAACTGGGGCCAACGTCCTGACTTTC
CASSLAGQGTGANVLTF
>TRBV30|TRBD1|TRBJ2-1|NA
TGTGCCTGGAGTATCGCAGGGGGCCAAGTTGAGCAGTTCTTC
CAWSIAGGQVEQFF
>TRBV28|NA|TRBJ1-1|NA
TGTGCCAGCGTGGGGGTGATGAACACTGAAGCTTTCTTT
CASVGVMNTEAFF
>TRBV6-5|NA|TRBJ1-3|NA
TGTGCCAGCAGTTACGGGACACCAAGCTCTGGAAACACCATATATTTT
CASSYGTPSSGNTIYF
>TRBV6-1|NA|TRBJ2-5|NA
TGTGCCAGCAGTGGGAATTACCAAGAGACCCAGTACTTC
CASSGNYQETQYF
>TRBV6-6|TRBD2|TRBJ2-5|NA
TGTGCCAGCCGAGGACTAGCACAAGAGACCCAGTACTTC
CASRGLAQETQYF
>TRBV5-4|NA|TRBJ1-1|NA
TGTGCCAGCGGCATAGACAGAAACACTGAAGCTTTCTTT
CASGIDRNTEAFF
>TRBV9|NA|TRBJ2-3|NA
TGTGCCAGCAGCGCGACCGGGACCGCTAGCACAGATACGCAGTATTTT
CASSATGTASTDTQYF
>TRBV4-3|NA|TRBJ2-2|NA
TGCGCCAGCAGCCTAATGACTATGAACACCGGGGAGCTGTTTTTT
CASSLMTMNTGELFF
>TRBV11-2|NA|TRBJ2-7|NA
TGTGCCAGCAGCTTAGGGTCCGGACCCGGGAACGAGCAGTACTTC
CASSLGSGPGNEQYF
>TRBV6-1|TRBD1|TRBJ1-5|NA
TGTGCCAGCAGTGAGGGGACAGGGTCGGGCAATCAGCCCCAGCATTTT
CASSEGTGSGNQPQHF
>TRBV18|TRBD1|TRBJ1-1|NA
TGTGCCAGCTCACCTGCGGGACAGGGGATCACTGAAGCTTTCTTT
CASSPAGQGITEAFF
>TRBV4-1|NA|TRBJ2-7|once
TGCGCCAGCAGCCAAATTGGGCGCGAGCAGTACTTC
CASSQIGREQYF
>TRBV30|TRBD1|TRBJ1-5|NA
TGTGCCTGGAGTTCAGGGGGCGGTCAGCCCCAGCATTTT
CAWSSGGGQPQHF
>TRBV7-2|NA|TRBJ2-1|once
TGTGCCAGCAGCCCCAGAGGCGTGCTCAATGAGCAGTTCTTC
CASSPRGVLNEQFF
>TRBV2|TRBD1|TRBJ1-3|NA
TGTGCCAGCAGTGCGACAGGGGGGTACACCATATATTTT
CASSATGGYTIYF
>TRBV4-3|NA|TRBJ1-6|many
TGCGCCAGCAGCCAAGATGAGCTTAGACCCTCACCCCTCCACTTT
CASSQDELRPSPLHF
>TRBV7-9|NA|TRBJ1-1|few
TGTGCCAGCAGCTCAGTAACTGAAGCTTTCTTT
CASSSVTEAFF
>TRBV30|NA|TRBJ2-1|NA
TGTGCCTGGAGTGAAGCGTCTATCAATGAGCAGTTCTTC
CAWSEASINEQFF
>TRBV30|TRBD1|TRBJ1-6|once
TGTGCCTGGAGTGCGACTGATCCAGGGGGCTCCTATAATTCACCCCTCCACTTT
CAWSATDPGGSYNSPLHF
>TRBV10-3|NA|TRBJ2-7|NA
TGTGCCATCAGTGAGTGGCCGAAAGAAGGGTACGAGCAGTACTTC
CAISEWPKEGYEQYF
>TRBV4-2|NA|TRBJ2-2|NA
TGTGCCAGCAGCCAAGTTGGTTCCACCGGGGAGCTGTTTTTT
CASSQVGSTGELFF
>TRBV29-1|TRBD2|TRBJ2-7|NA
TGCAGCGTGGAACCGGGGGGAGAGCACGAGCAGTACTTC
CSVEPGGEHEQYF
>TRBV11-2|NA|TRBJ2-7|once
TGTGCCAGCAGCCCCTCCCCCTACGAGCAGTACTTC
CASSPSPYEQYF
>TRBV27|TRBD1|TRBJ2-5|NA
TGTGCCAGCAGTCCGGATACAGGGGAAGAGACCCAGTACTTC
CASSPDTGEETQYF
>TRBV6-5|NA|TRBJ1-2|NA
TGTGCCAGCACGCGGGGGACTAACTATGGCTACACCTTC
CASTRGTNYGYTF
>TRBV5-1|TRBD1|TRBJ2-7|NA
TGCGCCAGCAGCGGGACAGGGGGTTCCTACGAGCAGTACTTC
CASSGTGGSYEQYF
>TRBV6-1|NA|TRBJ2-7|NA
TGTGCCAGCAGTGCGAGGGTCGACGAGCAGTACTTC
CASSARVDEQYF
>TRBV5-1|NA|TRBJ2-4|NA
TGCGCCAGCAGCTCTGGGGAACCCAAAAACATTCAGTACTTC
CASSSGEPKNIQYF
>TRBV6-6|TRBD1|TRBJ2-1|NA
TGTGCCAGCAGTCCGACAGGGAGCTCCTACAATGAGCAGTTCTTC
CASSPTGSSYNEQFF
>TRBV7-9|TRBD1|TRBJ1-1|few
TGTGCCAGCAGCCCACGACAGGGGGCCAACACTGAAGCTTTCTTT
CASSPRQGANTEAFF
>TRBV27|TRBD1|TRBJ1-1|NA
TGTGCCAGCAGTTTCCTGGGACAGCCTAATGAAGCTTTCTTT
CASSFLGQPNEAFF
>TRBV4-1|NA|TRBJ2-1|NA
TGCGCCAGCAGCCAAGAAGGCCGCTCTATCAATGAGCAGTTCTTC
CASSQEGRSINEQFF
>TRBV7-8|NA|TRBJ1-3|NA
TGTGCCAGCAGCCCGAGGGGTGCTCTCTCTAGCTCTGGAAACACCATATATTTT
CASSPRGALSSSGNTIYF
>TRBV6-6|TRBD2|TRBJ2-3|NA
TGTGCCACGTATAGCGGGTTCACAGATACGCAGTATTTT
CATYSGFTDTQYF